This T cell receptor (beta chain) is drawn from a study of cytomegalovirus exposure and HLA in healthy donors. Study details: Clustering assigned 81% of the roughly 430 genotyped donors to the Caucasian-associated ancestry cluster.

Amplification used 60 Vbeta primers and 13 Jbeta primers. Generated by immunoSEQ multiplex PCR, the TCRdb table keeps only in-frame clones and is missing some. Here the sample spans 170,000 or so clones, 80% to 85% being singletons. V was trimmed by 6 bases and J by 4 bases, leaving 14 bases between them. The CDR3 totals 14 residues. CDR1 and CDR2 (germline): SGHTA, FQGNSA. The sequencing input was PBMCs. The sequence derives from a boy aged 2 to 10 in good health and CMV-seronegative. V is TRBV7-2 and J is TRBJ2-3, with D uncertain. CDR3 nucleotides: TGTGCCAGCAGTCCAAAGCATATTCCAGATACGCAGTATTTT. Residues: CASSPKHIPDTQYF. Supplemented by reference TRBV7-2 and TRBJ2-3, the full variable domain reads GAGVSQSPSNKVTEKGKDVELRCDPISGHTALYWYRQSLGQGLEFLIYFQGNSAPDKSGLPSDRFSAERTGGSVSTLTIQRTQQEDSAVYLCASSPKHIPDTQYFGPGTRLTVL.